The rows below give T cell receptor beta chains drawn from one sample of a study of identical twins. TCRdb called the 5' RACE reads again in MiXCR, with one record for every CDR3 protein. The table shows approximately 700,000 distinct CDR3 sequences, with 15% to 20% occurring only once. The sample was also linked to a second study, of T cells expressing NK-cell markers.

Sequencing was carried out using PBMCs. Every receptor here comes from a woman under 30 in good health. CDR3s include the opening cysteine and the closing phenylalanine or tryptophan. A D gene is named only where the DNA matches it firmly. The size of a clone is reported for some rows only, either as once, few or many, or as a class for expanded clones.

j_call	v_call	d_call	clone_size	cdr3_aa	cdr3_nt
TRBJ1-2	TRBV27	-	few	CASSLESGSGYTF	TGTGCCAGCAGTTTAGAGTCGGGGTCTGGCTACACCTTC
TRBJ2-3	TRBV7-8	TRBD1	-	CASSRDRGRADTQYF	TGTGCCAGCAGCCGGGACAGGGGCAGGGCAGATACGCAGTATTTT
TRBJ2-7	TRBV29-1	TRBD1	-	CSVLVGTGTYEQYF	TGCAGCGTTCTCGTGGGGACAGGGACGTACGAGCAGTACTTC
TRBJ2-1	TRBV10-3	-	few	CAIKNGSLREQFF	TGTGCCATCAAGAACGGGAGTCTGCGTGAGCAGTTCTTC
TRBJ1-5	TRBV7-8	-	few	CASSLVPRSNQPQHF	TGTGCCAGCAGCTTAGTCCCGCGCAGCAATCAGCCCCAGCATTTT
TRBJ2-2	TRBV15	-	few	CATSREDGTGELFF	TGTGCCACCAGCAGAGAGGATGGCACCGGGGAGCTGTTTTTT
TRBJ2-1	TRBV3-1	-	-	CASSQGESLAYNEQFF	TGTGCCAGCAGCCAAGGCGAGAGCCTGGCCTACAATGAGCAGTTCTTC
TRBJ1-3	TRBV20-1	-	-	CSASFPIGSWGNTIYF	TGCAGTGCCAGCTTTCCAATCGGGTCTTGGGGAAACACCATATATTTT
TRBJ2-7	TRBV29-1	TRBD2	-	CSVASGFYEQYF	TGCAGCGTGGCTAGCGGGTTCTACGAGCAGTACTTC
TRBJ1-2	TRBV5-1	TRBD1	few	CASSPGGESYGYTF	TGCGCCAGCAGCCCAGGGGGTGAGAGCTATGGCTACACCTTC
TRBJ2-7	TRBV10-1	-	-	CASSKAGQYEQYF	TGCGCCAGCAGTAAAGCAGGCCAATACGAGCAGTACTTC
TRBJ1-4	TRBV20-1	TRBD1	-	CSARTGGQEKLFF	TGCAGTGCTCGGACAGGGGGACAGGAAAAACTGTTTTTT
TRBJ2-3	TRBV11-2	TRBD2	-	CASSAPGLAGGSTQYF	TGTGCCAGCAGCGCGCCGGGACTAGCGGGAGGCAGTACGCAGTATTTT
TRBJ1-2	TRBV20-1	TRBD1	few	CSARDPARQGAGGYTF	TGCAGTGCTAGAGATCCAGCAAGACAGGGGGCCGGTGGCTACACCTTC
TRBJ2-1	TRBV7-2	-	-	CASREVVDEQFF	TGTGCCAGCAGAGAAGTGGTCGATGAGCAGTTCTTC
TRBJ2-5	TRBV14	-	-	CASSQGRNQETQYF	TGTGCCAGCAGCCAAGGCCGGAACCAAGAGACCCAGTACTTC
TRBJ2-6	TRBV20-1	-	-	CSASVAAGANVLTF	TGCAGTGCTAGTGTGGCGGCTGGGGCCAACGTCCTGACTTTC
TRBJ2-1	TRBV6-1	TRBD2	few	CASSDLRTSGNEQFF	TGTGCCAGCAGTGATCTACGGACTAGTGGGAATGAGCAGTTCTTC
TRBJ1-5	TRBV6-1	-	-	CASSENEPQHF	TGTGCCAGCAGTGAAAATGAGCCCCAGCATTTT
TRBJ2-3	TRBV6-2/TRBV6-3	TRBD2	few	CASEDLTSGTDTQYF	TGTGCCAGCGAGGATTTAACTAGCGGAACAGATACGCAGTATTTT
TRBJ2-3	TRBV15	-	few	CATSRGGSTDTQYF	TGTGCCACCAGCAGAGGAGGAAGCACAGATACGCAGTATTTT
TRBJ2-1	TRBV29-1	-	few	CSVPVDGAHYNEQFF	TGCAGCGTGCCAGTGGATGGAGCCCACTACAATGAGCAGTTCTTC
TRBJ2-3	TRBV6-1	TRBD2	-	CASSPLGGSDTQYF	TGTGCCAGCAGCCCGTTGGGCGGGAGCGATACGCAGTATTTT
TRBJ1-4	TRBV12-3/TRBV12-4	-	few	CASSMTGFYEKLFF	TGTGCCAGCAGTATGACAGGCTTTTATGAAAAACTGTTTTTT
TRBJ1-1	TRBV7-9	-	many	CASSLGGNPNTEAFF	TGTGCCAGCAGCTTGGGGGGGAATCCAAACACTGAAGCTTTCTTT
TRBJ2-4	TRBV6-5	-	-	CASSYSISGTVNIQYF	TGTGCCAGCAGTTACTCGATTAGCGGGACAGTTAACATTCAGTACTTC
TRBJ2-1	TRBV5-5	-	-	CASSFQDQLYNEQFF	TGTGCCAGCAGCTTTCAGGATCAACTCTACAATGAGCAGTTCTTC
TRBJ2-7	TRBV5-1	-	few	CASSSGGRGERQYF	TGCGCCAGCAGCTCCGGGGGCAGGGGGGAACGGCAGTACTTC
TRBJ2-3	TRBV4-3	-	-	CASSQDLLRWEDTQYF	TGCGCCAGCAGCCAAGATCTCTTGCGATGGGAAGATACGCAGTATTTT
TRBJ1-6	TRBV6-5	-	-	CASSYQTGGTPLHF	TGTGCCAGCAGTTACCAGACAGGAGGAACACCCCTCCACTTT
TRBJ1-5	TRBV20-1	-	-	CSASRVDQPQHF	TGCAGTGCTAGTCGAGTGGATCAGCCCCAGCATTTT
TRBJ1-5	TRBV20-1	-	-	CSASLGGQPQHF	TGCAGTGCCTCTTTGGGAGGTCAGCCCCAGCATTTT
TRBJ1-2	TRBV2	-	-	CARIQEEEAYGYTF	TGTGCCAGGATACAGGAGGAAGAGGCTTATGGCTACACCTTC
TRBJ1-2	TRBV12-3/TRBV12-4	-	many	CASSLPARGLEGYTF	TGTGCCAGCAGTCTCCCTGCCCGGGGGTTGGAAGGCTACACCTTC
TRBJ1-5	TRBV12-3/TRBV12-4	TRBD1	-	CSARVADRQNLGPQHF	TGCAGTGCTAGAGTTGCGGACAGGCAAAACTTGGGGCCCCAGCATTTT
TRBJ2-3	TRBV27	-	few	CASSGSGGGRSFGDTQYF	TGTGCCAGCAGTGGCTCCGGTGGGGGGCGCTCCTTTGGAGATACGCAGTATTTT
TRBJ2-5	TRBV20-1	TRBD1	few	CSARGQGEAETQYF	TGCAGTGCTAGAGGACAGGGGGAAGCCGAGACCCAGTACTTC
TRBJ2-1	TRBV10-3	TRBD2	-	CATEQRGGAGEQFF	TGTGCCACCGAACAGCGGGGGGGCGCGGGTGAGCAGTTCTTC
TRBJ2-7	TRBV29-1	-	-	CSVVTGSANPYEQYF	TGCAGCGTTGTCACAGGGAGCGCAAATCCCTACGAGCAGTACTTC
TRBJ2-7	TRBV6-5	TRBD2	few	CASSTGTSGGRTYEQYF	TGTGCCAGCAGTACTGGGACTAGCGGGGGTAGAACCTACGAGCAGTACTTC